Listed below are T cell receptor beta chains from one sample, sequenced in a study of vaccination and CD4 T cells after COVID-19. Antigens for these TCRs are unknown. MiXCR, run by TCRdb on the PCR reads, gives a single entry per CDR3 protein. The table has some 22,000 distinct CDR3 sequences, around 62% seen once. Specimen: CD4+ T cells from blood, cultured in vitro, collected before SARS-CoV-2 vaccination. The receptors stem from a human donor who received a COVID-19 vaccine. CDR3s include the opening cysteine and the closing phenylalanine or tryptophan. D genes are given only for firm matches. Expanded clones get a size class; other rows say once, few or many, or leave the size out.

TRBJ1-5	.	.	15	TRBV6-1	TGTGCCAGCAGTCGGACACAGAATAGCAATCAGCCCCAGCATTTT	CASSRTQNSNQPQHF
TRBJ1-3	.	.	14	TRBV6-1	TGTGCCACCCGACCGGGAGGAGGGGAAAACACCATATATTTT	CATRPGGGENTIYF
TRBJ2-5	TRBD1	.	21	TRBV23-1	TGCGCCACCCAGGAGGGAACCGGGAGTGGGGTCCGGGACAGGGGGCAAGAGACCCAGTACTTC	CATQEGTGSGVRDRGQETQYF
TRBJ2-7	TRBD1	.	14	TRBV6-1	TGTGCTGGCCGACCGACAGGGGGCTTCGGTGAGCAGTACTTC	CAGRPTGGFGEQYF
TRBJ1-2	.	once	14	TRBV6-1	TGTGCCAGCAGTGGAAGACCCTCTCTCTCTGGCTACACCTTC	CASSGRPSLSGYTF
TRBJ2-1	TRBD1	.	16	TRBV19	TGTGCCAGTAGTAGAATGGACAGGGTATCCTACAATGAGCAGTTCTTC	CASSRMDRVSYNEQFF
TRBJ2-6	.	.	20	TRBV7-4	TGTGCCAGCAGCGTAGAAATTACTGGACACCTGTACTCTGGGGCCAACGTCCTGACTTTC	CASSVEITGHLYSGANVLTF
TRBJ2-2	.	.	18	TRBV6-5	TGTGCCAGCAGTCACCCGATGAGCGAGGGGACGGCCACCGGGGAGCTGTTTTTT	CASSHPMSEGTATGELFF
TRBJ1-1	.	.	16	TRBV4-1	TGCGCCAGCAGCCAAGTAGGCATCCATAAGAGCACTGAAGCTTTCTTT	CASSQVGIHKSTEAFF
TRBJ1-6	TRBD1	.	14	TRBV19	TGTGCCAGTACCGGGACAGGCTATAATTCACCCCTCCACTTT	CASTGTGYNSPLHF
TRBJ1-2	TRBD1	.	15	TRBV6-1	TGTGCCAGCAGTGGATCCGGGACAGGGACTGGTGGCTACACCTTC	CASSGSGTGTGGYTF
TRBJ2-7	TRBD1	.	14	TRBV25-1	TGTGCCAGCAGTGACCGGACAGGGGCGTACGAGCAGTACTTC	CASSDRTGAYEQYF
TRBJ1-5	TRBD1	.	13	TRBV6-1	TGTGCCAGCAGCTCAGGGGGGCGACAGCCCCAGCATTTT	CASSSGGRQPQHF
TRBJ1-5	.	.	17	TRBV6-1	TGTGCCACCCTATCCCCGGGAGGTGGTTGGAGCAATCAGCCCCAGCATTTT	CATLSPGGGWSNQPQHF
TRBJ2-5	.	few	13	TRBV7-2	TGTGCCAGCAGCCCTAGATTTAGCGAGACCCAGTACTTC	CASSPRFSETQYF
TRBJ1-6	.	few	12	TRBV20-1	TGCAGTGCTAGAGATATAGGCTCACCCCTCCACTTT	CSARDIGSPLHF
TRBJ2-5	TRBD2	.	15	TRBV20-1	TGCAGTGCTCCCAAGGCGGGGGGGCTGGGAGAGACCCAGTACTTC	CSAPKAGGLGETQYF
TRBJ1-1	TRBD1	once	13	TRBV20-1	TGCAGTGCCAGACAGGGGCATGACACTGAAGCTTTCTTT	CSARQGHDTEAFF
TRBJ1-6	.	.	13	TRBV30	TGTGCCTGGACGAGCTCCTATAATTCACCCCTCCACTTT	CAWTSSYNSPLHF
TRBJ1-5	.	.	13	TRBV20-1	TGCAGTGCTAGGAGGAATCCCAATCAGCCCCAGCATTTT	CSARRNPNQPQHF
TRBJ1-6	.	.	15	TRBV10-1	TGCGCCAGCAGTGAATTCCGAGGAGATAATTCACCCCTCCACTTT	CASSEFRGDNSPLHF
TRBJ2-5	TRBD1	few	17	TRBV19	TGTGCCAGTAGTACGAGATGGACAGGGGGACTCCAAGAGACCCAGTACTTC	CASSTRWTGGLQETQYF
TRBJ2-7	.	.	16	TRBV9	TGTGCCAGCAGCGGCTCCGGACTCTCTGGAATTGACGAGCAGTACTTC	CASSGSGLSGIDEQYF
TRBJ1-1	.	few	15	TRBV15	TGTGCCACCAGCCTTGGGGCGTGGAGAAACACTGAAGCTTTCTTT	CATSLGAWRNTEAFF
TRBJ1-4	.	.	15	TRBV20-1	TGCAGTGCTAGACCCCGAAAGGCCCCGGGGGAAAAACTGTTTTTT	CSARPRKAPGEKLFF
TRBJ1-5	.	.	13	TRBV7-8	TGTGCCAGCAGCTTAGTGGTCAATCAGCCCCAGCATTTT	CASSLVVNQPQHF
TRBJ2-3	.	.	14	TRBV18	TGTGCCAGCTCACCACCGGTCAGGGCGGATACGCAGTATTTT	CASSPPVRADTQYF
TRBJ2-2	.	.	15	TRBV10-1	TGCGCCAGCAGTGCGAGTACAGGGAATAGGGGGGAGCTGTTTTTT	CASSASTGNRGELFF
TRBJ1-5	.	.	19	TRBV2	TGTGCCAGCAGTGATGTTCAGGGAAGGAAGTTCGGGACCAATCAGCCCCAGCATTTT	CASSDVQGRKFGTNQPQHF
TRBJ1-5	TRBD1	.	13	TRBV6-1	TGTGCCAGCAGTCTTAACAGGGGAGAGCCCCAGCATTTT	CASSLNRGEPQHF
TRBJ2-7	.	.	13	TRBV7-9	TGTGCCAGCAGCTCCGGGTCGAGGGAAAAACAGTACTTC	CASSSGSREKQYF
TRBJ2-3	.	.	16	TRBV24-1	TGTGCCACCAGTGACCGGGGGGCGACAAACACAGATACGCAGTATTTT	CATSDRGATNTDTQYF
TRBJ2-1	TRBD2	.	17	TRBV12-3/TRBV12-4	TGTGCCAGCAGTCAAGGGAGGGGCGGGGGGTACTACAATGAGCAGTTCTTC	CASSQGRGGGYYNEQFF
TRBJ1-5	.	.	14	TRBV19	TGTGCCAGTACTTTTGACGGTGGCAATCAGCCCCAGCATTTT	CASTFDGGNQPQHF
TRBJ1-5	.	few	13	TRBV18	TGTGCCAGCTCACCGGGGGGTAGTCAGCCCCAGCATTTT	CASSPGGSQPQHF
TRBJ2-5	TRBD1	few	15	TRBV20-1	TGCAGTGCTAGTGAATCGACAGGGGGGGTGGAGACCCAGTACTTC	CSASESTGGVETQYF
TRBJ2-1	.	.	13	TRBV30	TGTGCCTGGAGTGTGAGACCGGGCAATGAGCAGTTCTTC	CAWSVRPGNEQFF
TRBJ1-5	TRBD1	.	16	TRBV20-1	TGCAGTGCTAGAGACAGACAGGGACTAAGCAATCAGCCCCAGCATTTT	CSARDRQGLSNQPQHF
TRBJ1-1	.	.	15	TRBV30	TGTGCCTGGACGGCCGGAGTTGATTTTGCCACTGAAGCTTTCTTT	CAWTAGVDFATEAFF
TRBJ2-5	.	.	15	TRBV11-3	TGTGCCAGCAGCTTAGGCGGGACAGTCCAAGAGACCCAGTACTTC	CASSLGGTVQETQYF
TRBJ1-4	.	few	14	TRBV7-9	TGTGCCAGCAGCTCTAGACGGACTAATGAAAAACTGTTTTTT	CASSSRRTNEKLFF
TRBJ1-6	TRBD1	.	14	TRBV10-3	TGTGCCATCAGCGCCGGGACAGGGGGTTCACCCCTCCACTTT	CAISAGTGGSPLHF
TRBJ2-7	.	.	14	TRBV10-2	TGCGCCAGCAGTGAACTCTTAACTTCCGGCGAGCAGTACTTC	CASSELLTSGEQYF
TRBJ2-7	.	.	12	TRBV10-3	TGTGCAACGTCCCCAGATGACTACGAGCAGTACTTC	CATSPDDYEQYF